Listed below are T cell receptor beta chains from one sample, sequenced in a study of cytomegalovirus exposure and HLA in healthy donors. TCRdb's copy holds only in-frame clones and misses some; the assay was immunoSEQ multiplex PCR. The table includes some 150,000 clones, 75% to 90% detected once. Sequenced: PBMCs. All receptors derive from a man aged 35 to 55 in good health and CMV-seronegative. The CDR3 runs from the conserved cysteine through the conserved F or W. The D gene is left open where the match is weak. Only some rows state a clone size, as once, few, many or a class for expanded clones.

J	V	size	D	CDR3	DNA
TRBJ2-3	TRBV5-6	few	-	CASSSETGFDTDTQYF	TGTGCCAGCAGCTCGGAAACAGGTTTTGACACAGATACGCAGTATTTT
TRBJ1-4	TRBV5-5	-	TRBD1	CASTFGDRGDEKLFF	TGTGCCAGCACCTTTGGGGACAGGGGAGACGAAAAACTGTTTTTT
TRBJ2-7	TRBV7-9	-	-	CASSPQGRIAYEQYF	TGTGCCAGCAGCCCACAGGGGAGGATTGCCTACGAGCAGTACTTC
TRBJ2-7	TRBV10-3	once	TRBD2	CAVGRTSPTYEQYF	TGTGCCGTCGGTAGGACTAGCCCAACCTACGAGCAGTACTTC
TRBJ1-5	TRBV10-3	-	TRBD1	CAISESEPGQGFQPQHF	TGTGCCATCAGTGAGTCGGAACCGGGACAGGGGTTTCAGCCCCAGCATTTT
TRBJ2-7	TRBV11-2	-	TRBD2	CASSLSGDLTYEQYF	TGTGCCAGCAGTCTTAGCGGGGATCTTACCTACGAGCAGTACTTC
TRBJ2-1	TRBV27	-	-	CASSLFGGSSYNEQFF	TGTGCCAGCAGTTTATTCGGTGGGAGCTCCTACAATGAGCAGTTCTTC
TRBJ2-1	TRBV2	-	-	CASSETGRQFF	TGTGCCAGCAGTGAGACCGGGAGGCAGTTCTTC
TRBJ2-1	TRBV29-1	once	TRBD1	CSAGQGTYNEQFF	TGCAGCGCGGGACAGGGGACTTACAATGAGCAGTTCTTC
TRBJ1-5	TRBV28	-	-	CAHGNSNQPQHF	TGTGCCCACGGGAATAGCAATCAGCCCCAGCATTTT
TRBJ2-1	TRBV5-1	-	-	CASRGLDYNEQFF	TGCGCCAGCAGGGGGCTTGACTACAATGAGCAGTTCTTC
TRBJ1-4	TRBV4-2	-	TRBD1	CASSPRNRGLEKLFF	TGTGCCAGCAGCCCCCGGAACAGGGGGCTTGAAAAACTGTTTTTT
TRBJ2-5	TRBV9	once	TRBD2	CASSAEGRRGETQYF	TGTGCCAGCAGTGCAGAAGGGAGGCGGGGGGAGACCCAGTACTTC
TRBJ1-1	TRBV9	-	-	CASSVEVGVFTEAFF	TGTGCCAGCAGCGTGGAGGTTGGGGTCTTCACTGAAGCTTTCTTT
TRBJ2-7	TRBV7-9	-	TRBD2	CSSSLGPGLAGAITYEQYF	TGTTCCAGCAGCTTAGGACCGGGACTAGCGGGGGCCATCACCTACGAGCAGTACTTC
TRBJ1-2	TRBV7-2	-	-	CASSWATYGYTF	TGTGCCAGCAGCTGGGCTACTTATGGCTACACCTTC
TRBJ1-2	TRBV5-1	-	-	CASSPGVTNYGYTF	TGCGCCAGCAGCCCGGGGGTAACTAACTATGGCTACACCTTC
TRBJ2-7	TRBV15	-	TRBD2	CATSRASSGRSHEQYF	TGTGCCACCAGCAGAGCTTCTAGCGGGAGGTCCCACGAGCAGTACTTC
TRBJ2-1	TRBV5-1	-	TRBD2	CASSYPENTGEGSYNEQFF	TGCGCCAGCAGCTACCCTGAGAATACGGGGGAGGGCTCCTACAATGAGCAGTTCTTC
TRBJ1-4	TRBV5-1	-	-	CASSLSGAVGEKLFF	TGCGCCAGCAGCTTATCAGGGGCGGTGGGTGAAAAACTGTTTTTT
TRBJ1-2	TRBV4-3	-	TRBD1	CASSQTRTGGYTF	TGCGCCAGCAGCCAGACGAGGACAGGTGGCTACACCTTC
TRBJ1-4	TRBV27	-	-	CASSLSAGPHEKLFF	TGTGCCAGCAGTTTATCGGCAGGGCCGCATGAAAAACTGTTTTTT
TRBJ2-2	TRBV5-1	-	-	CASSPGLGTVNTGELFF	TGCGCCAGCAGCCCCGGATTGGGGACTGTAAACACCGGGGAGCTGTTTTTT
TRBJ1-2	TRBV7-9	-	-	CASSAEGEDGYTF	TGTGCCAGCAGCGCAGAGGGTGAGGATGGCTACACCTTC
TRBJ2-7	TRBV28	few	TRBD1	CASRPTGAFSYEQYF	TGTGCCAGCAGACCGACAGGGGCCTTCTCCTACGAGCAGTACTTC
TRBJ2-5	TRBV2	-	TRBD1	CASPKGEGGAETQYF	TGTGCCAGCCCTAAAGGTGAAGGGGGCGCCGAGACCCAGTACTTC
TRBJ1-1	TRBV6-6	-	-	CASTPQENTEAFF	TGTGCCAGCACCCCACAGGAAAACACTGAAGCTTTCTTT
TRBJ2-2	TRBV4-2	-	TRBD2	CASSHVTSGSSTGELFF	TGTGCCAGCAGCCACGTGACTAGCGGGAGTAGCACCGGGGAGCTGTTTTTT
TRBJ1-5	TRBV12-5	few	-	CASGLDQPQHF	TGTGCTAGTGGTCTCGATCAGCCCCAGCATTTT
TRBJ1-2	TRBV4-1	-	TRBD1	CASSRELDRGSGYTF	TGCGCCAGCAGCCGGGAGCTGGACAGGGGAAGTGGCTACACCTTC
TRBJ2-3	TRBV4-3	-	-	CASSQVGVALAQYF	TGCGCCAGCAGCCAAGTAGGGGTCGCGCTAGCGCAGTATTTT
TRBJ2-5	TRBV7-9	once	TRBD2	CSSSALAGGPGETQYF	TGTTCCAGCAGCGCCCTAGCGGGAGGGCCCGGTGAGACCCAGTACTTC
TRBJ1-1	TRBV30	-	-	CAWSVGRTEAFF	TGTGCCTGGAGTGTTGGGAGAACTGAAGCTTTCTTT
TRBJ2-1	TRBV30	-	-	CASSGRSYNEQFF	TGTGCCTCCAGTGGTCGTTCCTACAATGAGCAGTTCTTC
TRBJ1-1	TRBV4-3	-	-	CASSRARRVNAEAFF	TGCGCCAGCAGCCGAGCTCGCAGGGTGAACGCTGAAGCTTTCTTT
TRBJ1-4	TRBV11-2	-	TRBD1	CASSSGTGNEKLFF	TGTGCCAGCAGCTCCGGGACAGGGAATGAAAAACTGTTTTTT
TRBJ2-4	TRBV19	-	-	CASKGAGNIQYF	TGTGCCAGTAAAGGTGCGGGGAACATTCAGTACTTC
TRBJ2-5	TRBV4-2	-	-	CASSQVELETQYF	TGTGCCAGCAGCCAAGTAGAGTTGGAGACCCAGTACTTC
TRBJ2-3	TRBV11-2	-	-	CASSFSGSSTDTQYF	TGTGCCAGCAGCTTTAGCGGATCTAGCACAGATACGCAGTATTTT
TRBJ1-2	TRBV19	-	TRBD1	CASSKEADRYYGYTF	TGTGCCAGTAGTAAAGAAGCGGACAGGTACTATGGCTACACCTTC
TRBJ2-7	TRBV18	-	TRBD2	CASSPRASGATYEQYF	TGTGCCAGCTCACCACGGGCTAGCGGGGCCACCTACGAGCAGTACTTC
TRBJ2-7	TRBV6-6	-	TRBD1	CASSAGQAYEQYF	TGTGCCAGCAGTGCGGGACAGGCCTACGAGCAGTACTTC
TRBJ2-1	TRBV7-2	-	-	CASSLGVSPYNEQFF	TGTGCCAGCAGCTTAGGTGTTAGCCCCTACAATGAGCAGTTCTTC
TRBJ2-2	TRBV18	-	-	CASAYTGTANTGELFF	TGTGCCAGCGCCTATACCGGGACTGCGAACACCGGGGAGCTGTTTTTT
TRBJ2-2	TRBV28	-	TRBD1	CASSSRDSATGELFF	TGTGCCAGCAGTTCCCGGGACAGTGCTACCGGGGAGCTGTTTTTT
TRBJ2-1	TRBV7-2	-	TRBD2	CASSLALAGGYNEQFF	TGTGCCAGCAGCTTAGCCCTAGCGGGGGGGTACAATGAGCAGTTCTTC
TRBJ2-7	TRBV6-1	-	TRBD1	CASQRQGSYEQYF	TGTGCCAGCCAAAGACAGGGGTCGTACGAGCAGTACTTC
TRBJ2-2	TRBV30	-	-	CAWSVTTVNTGELFF	TGTGCCTGGAGTGTTACCACAGTGAACACCGGGGAGCTGTTTTTT
TRBJ1-3	TRBV5-6	-	TRBD1	CASSLPGQGSGNTIYF	TGTGCCAGCAGCTTACCGGGACAGGGATCTGGAAACACCATATATTTT
TRBJ1-5	TRBV27	-	-	CASSSTETEQPQHF	TGTGCCAGCAGTTCCACCGAGACTGAACAGCCCCAGCATTTT
TRBJ2-4	TRBV7-9	-	-	CSSSFDPAGNIQYF	TGTTCCAGCAGCTTCGATCCCGCGGGAAACATTCAGTACTTC
TRBJ2-2	TRBV5-5	-	-	CASSLEQSGELFF	TGTGCCAGCAGCTTGGAGCAATCCGGGGAGCTGTTTTTT
TRBJ1-1	TRBV28	-	-	CASTKSHTEAFF	TGTGCCAGCACTAAGAGTCACACTGAAGCTTTCTTT
TRBJ1-2	TRBV7-3	-	-	CASSLSSDYGYTF	TGTGCCAGCAGCTTATCGAGTGACTATGGCTACACCTTC
TRBJ2-1	TRBV9	-	TRBD2	CASSASGSSYNEQFF	TGTGCCAGCAGCGCGAGCGGGAGCTCCTACAATGAGCAGTTCTTC
TRBJ2-2	TRBV11-2	-	TRBD1	CASSYTGAGTGELFF	TGTGCCAGCAGCTACACAGGGGCAGGGACCGGGGAGCTGTTTTTT
TRBJ1-1	TRBV6-5	-	-	CASSYLPGQGDTEAFF	TGTGCCAGCAGCTACTTACCAGGACAAGGTGACACTGAAGCTTTCTTT
TRBJ2-3	TRBV7-3	-	-	CASRLGTALTDTQYF	TGTGCCAGCAGATTGGGGACTGCACTCACAGATACGCAGTATTTT